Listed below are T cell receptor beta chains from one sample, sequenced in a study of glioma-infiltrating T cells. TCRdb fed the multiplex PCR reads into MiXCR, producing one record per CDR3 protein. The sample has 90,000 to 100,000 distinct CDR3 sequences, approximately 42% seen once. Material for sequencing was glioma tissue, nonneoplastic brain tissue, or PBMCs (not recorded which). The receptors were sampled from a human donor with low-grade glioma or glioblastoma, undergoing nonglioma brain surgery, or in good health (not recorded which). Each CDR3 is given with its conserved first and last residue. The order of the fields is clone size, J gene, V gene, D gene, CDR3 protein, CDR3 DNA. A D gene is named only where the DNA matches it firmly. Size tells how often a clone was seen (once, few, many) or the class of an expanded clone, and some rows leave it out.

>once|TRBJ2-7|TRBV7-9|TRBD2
CAGSLLAGGPPYEQYF
TGTGCCGGCAGTCTACTAGCGGGAGGGCCCCCCTACGAGCAGTACTTC
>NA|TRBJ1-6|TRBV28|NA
CASSWDGNSPIHF
TGTGCCAGCAGTTGGGACGGGAATTCACCCATCCACTTT
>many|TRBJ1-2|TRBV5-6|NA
CASSLGSLNYGYTF
TGTGCCAGCAGCTTGGGGTCACTAAACTATGGCTACACCTTC
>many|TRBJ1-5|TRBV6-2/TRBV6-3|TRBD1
CASRADRGVQPQHF
TGTGCCAGCAGGGCCGACAGGGGGGTACAGCCCCAGCATTTT
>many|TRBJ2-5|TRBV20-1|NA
CSATPPDGEETQYF
TGCAGTGCTACCCCTCCGGACGGTGAAGAGACCCAGTACTTC
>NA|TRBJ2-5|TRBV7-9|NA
CASSHPRDPETQYF
TGTGCCAGCAGCCACCCCCGGGATCCTGAGACCCAGTACTTC
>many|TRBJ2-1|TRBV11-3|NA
CASSRTQEEQFF
TGTGCCAGCAGCCGGACCCAAGAGGAGCAGTTCTTC
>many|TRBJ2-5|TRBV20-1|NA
CSATPGTTQGTQYF
TGCAGTGCTACCCCCGGGACCACCCAGGGGACCCAGTACTTC
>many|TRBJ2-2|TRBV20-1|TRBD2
CSANPGGGPDGELFF
TGCAGTGCTAACCCCGGGGGGGGCCCAGACGGGGAGCTGTTTTTT
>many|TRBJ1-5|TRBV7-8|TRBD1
CASSLAGGENQPQHF
TGTGCCAGCAGCTTAGCAGGGGGCGAAAATCAGCCCCAGCATTTT
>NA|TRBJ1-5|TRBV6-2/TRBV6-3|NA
CASSYSSLLGQPPHF
TGTGCCAGCAGTTACTCTTCCCTCTTGGGGCAGCCCCCCCATTTT
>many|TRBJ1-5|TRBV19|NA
CASDPREYSNQPQHF
TGTGCCAGTGACCCCAGGGAGTATAGCAATCAGCCCCAGCATTTT
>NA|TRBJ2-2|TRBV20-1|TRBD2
CSARVQQRQSSGGGSGELFF
TGCAGTGCTAGAGTTCAACAGCGCCAGTCCAGCGGGGGAGGTAGCGGGGAGCTGTTTTTT
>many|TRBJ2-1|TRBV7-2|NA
CASSSDGGYNEQFF
TGTGCCAGCAGCTCGGACGGCGGATACAATGAGCAGTTCTTC
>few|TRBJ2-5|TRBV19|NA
CASSTGQFQETQYF
TGTGCCAGTAGTACGGGACAATTCCAAGAGACCCAGTACTTC
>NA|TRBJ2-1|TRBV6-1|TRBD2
CASASSGRSYEQFF
TGTGCCAGCGCATCTAGCGGGAGGTCCTATGAGCAGTTCTTC
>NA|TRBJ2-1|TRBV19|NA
CASSIAERTYEQFF
TGTGCCAGTAGTATAGCCGAGAGAACCTACGAGCAGTTCTTC
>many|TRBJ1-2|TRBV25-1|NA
CASSERSRGGYTF
TGTGCCAGCAGTGAGAGGTCTCGGGGAGGCTACACCTTC
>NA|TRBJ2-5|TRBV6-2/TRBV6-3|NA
CAGSYSAGWETQYF
TGTGCCGGCAGTTACTCCGCAGGGTGGGAGACCCAGTACTTC
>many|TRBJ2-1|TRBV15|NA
CATSRAGVNEQFF
TGTGCCACCAGCAGAGCCGGCGTTAATGAGCAGTTCTTC
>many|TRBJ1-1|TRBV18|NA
CASSEDLSEAFF
TGTGCCAGCTCAGAGGACTTGAGTGAAGCTTTCTTT
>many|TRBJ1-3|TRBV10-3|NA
CAIRTGSGNTIYF
TGTGCCATCAGGACAGGATCTGGAAACACCATATATTTT
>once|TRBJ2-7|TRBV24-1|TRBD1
CATSDPGTGGNEQYF
TGTGCCACCAGTGACCCCGGGACAGGGGGCAACGAGCAGTACTTC